The rows below give T cell receptor beta chains drawn from one sample of a study of blood T cell repertoires in COVID-19. Using immunoSEQ multiplex PCR, the repertoire was profiled, and TCRdb retains in-frame clones only, with some absent. The sample contains about 62,000 clones, 70% to 90% of which appear only once. Sequencing was done on a sample of peripheral blood. The origin of the receptors is a woman of 80 years or more with acute or convalescent COVID-19. CDR3s include the opening cysteine and the closing phenylalanine or tryptophan.

J: TRBJ2-3
V: TRBV3-1/TRBV3-2
CDR3: CASGKAVDTQYF

J: TRBJ1-2
V: TRBV11-1
CDR3: CASSRDGDYGYTF

J: TRBJ1-1
V: TRBV5-1
CDR3: CASRTRVQNTEAFF

J: TRBJ2-1
V: TRBV7-9
CDR3: CASSLGQNSINEQFF

J: TRBJ2-7
V: TRBV7-2
CDR3: CASSLEGGRAYEQYF

J: TRBJ1-2
V: TRBV19
CDR3: CASWGQGIGYTF

J: TRBJ2-1
V: TRBV7-9
CDR3: CASSLLTPGTTEYNEQFF

J: TRBJ1-6
V: TRBV7-6
CDR3: CASSLLPPGQPGSPLHF

J: TRBJ2-3
V: TRBV10-3
CDR3: CAIGNRGGTDTQYF

J: TRBJ2-7
V: TRBV3-1/TRBV3-2
CDR3: CASSQTGTPYEQYF

J: TRBJ1-4
V: TRBV18
CDR3: CASSPQDFDNEKLFF

J: TRBJ2-1
V: TRBV18
CDR3: CASSPQNSYNEQFF

J: TRBJ1-4
V: TRBV10-3
CDR3: CAISVVRDRGTGSTNEKLFF

J: TRBJ2-7
V: TRBV7-9
CDR3: CASSSGEGEQYF

J: TRBJ2-3
V: TRBV11-2
CDR3: CASSLEGGDYGTAQYF

J: TRBJ1-5
V: TRBV19
CDR3: CASGGRYQPQHF

J: TRBJ1-2
V: TRBV4-1
CDR3: CASSQDIGDRGDYTF

J: TRBJ2-2
V: TRBV9
CDR3: CASSVLSGRGTGELFF

J: TRBJ1-3
V: TRBV5-1
CDR3: CASSLLGLQGNTIYF

J: TRBJ2-1
V: TRBV2
CDR3: CASSLGGPEEFF

J: TRBJ1-5
V: TRBV24-1
CDR3: CATSQGASQPQHF

J: TRBJ1-2
V: TRBV19
CDR3: CASSISQEYYGYTF

J: TRBJ2-1
V: TRBV7-2
CDR3: CASSWGLAGGGEQFF

J: TRBJ2-4
V: TRBV2
CDR3: CASSPEARNIQYF

J: TRBJ2-3
V: TRBV6-5
CDR3: CASSYRTSGDTQYF

J: TRBJ2-3
V: TRBV19
CDR3: CASSFTSGGNTDTQYF

J: TRBJ2-3
V: TRBV29-1
CDR3: CSVGVGGSTDTQYF

J: TRBJ1-2
V: TRBV28
CDR3: CASSGPKNLRFQEGFYGYTF

J: TRBJ2-1
V: TRBV28
CDR3: CASGTGPGNEQFF

J: TRBJ2-5
V: TRBV12-5
CDR3: CASGLVGYQETQYF

J: TRBJ1-4
V: TRBV19
CDR3: CASSPDSFWEKLFF

J: TRBJ2-3
V: TRBV7-9
CDR3: CASSLGMEADTQYF

J: TRBJ1-1
V: TRBV11-2
CDR3: CASSPSQAAEAFF

J: TRBJ2-6
V: TRBV5-8
CDR3: CASSLSSSGANVLTF

J: TRBJ1-1
V: TRBV2
CDR3: CASSPRGGTEAFF

J: TRBJ2-7
V: TRBV9
CDR3: CASSLGVLADRYEQYF

J: TRBJ2-2
V: TRBV4-1
CDR3: CASSQDGTGYAETGELFF

J: TRBJ2-3
V: TRBV7-2
CDR3: CASTLRPTSGGVQYF

J: TRBJ1-5
V: TRBV5-1
CDR3: CASSLQPQHF

J: TRBJ2-5
V: TRBV15
CDR3: CATSRGGQLPGETQYF

J: TRBJ2-1
V: TRBV6-5
CDR3: CASSTSRLAGDEQFF

J: TRBJ2-2
V: TRBV4-1
CDR3: CASSQDPGRNTGELFF

J: TRBJ2-7
V: TRBV7-9
CDR3: CASSLVPGAYEQYF

J: TRBJ1-1
V: TRBV28
CDR3: CASSRQGDTEAFF

J: TRBJ2-3
V: TRBV4-1
CDR3: CASSQVALAGGRDTQYF

J: TRBJ2-5
V: TRBV3-1/TRBV3-2
CDR3: CASSQSGRAGETQYF